These 22 T cell receptor beta chains originate from one sample sequenced in a study of glioma-infiltrating T cells. Amplification of TCR alpha and beta CDR3 regions from RNA used iRepertoire nested multiplex PCR. From the multiplex PCR reads, TCRdb called clonotypes with MiXCR, one entry per CDR3 protein. This sample carries 90,000 or so distinct CDR3 sequences, around 40% of them seen once, and the ten largest clones take around two fifths. The specimen sequenced was glioma tissue, nonneoplastic brain tissue, or PBMCs (not recorded which). The receptor set was obtained from a human donor with low-grade glioma or glioblastoma, undergoing nonglioma brain surgery, or in good health (not recorded which).

This clonotype was counted between two and nine times. The chain combines TRBV20-1 with TRBJ1-6; maybe TRBD1 (6 bases). CDR3 length: 15 residues. V was trimmed by 5 bases and J by 7 bases, leaving 18 bases between them. Per the germline V gene, CDR1 is DFQATT and CDR2 is SNEGSKA (reference sequence). CDR3 DNA: TGCAGTGCTTTGGGGGGGGGGCAATCGAATTCACCCCTCCACTTT. Protein: CSALGGGQSNSPLHF.

Worth noting for this clonotype: This may stem from a read error, because a much larger clone lies one nucleotide away. This chain connects TRBV5-4 to TRBJ2-2; 13 bases align to TRBD2. The CDR3 is 19 residues long. Per the germline V gene, CDR1 is SGHNT and CDR2 is YYREEE (reference sequence). CDR3 loop: CVSSLEPITSGRGTGELFF. The DNA of the CDR3 is TGTGTCAGCAGCCTGGAACCGATTACTAGCGGGAGGGGGACCGGGGAGCTGTTTTTT.

This clonotype was detected many times. This rearrangement joins TRBV2 to TRBJ1-1; D is ambiguous. The CDR3 length is 14 residues. The germline CDR1 and CDR2 sequences are SNHLY and FYNNEI. Trimming shortened V by 4 bases and J by 4 bases, and 13 bases separated the two germline ends. This CDR3 is CASSVILTATEAFF. The CDR3 nucleotides are TGTGCCAGCAGTGTAATCCTGACTGCCACTGAAGCTTTCTTT.

In its sample, this clonotype was seen many times. This sequence joins TRBV5-1 and TRBJ2-7; 11 bases match TRBD1. Germline loops: CDR1 SGHRS, CDR2 YFSETQ. V dropped 6 bases and J dropped 4; count of bases not matched to a gene: 6. CDR3 length: 14 amino acids. Here the CDR3 reads CASKGQGAIYEQYF. As DNA, the CDR3 is TGCGCCAGCAAAGGACAGGGGGCGATTTACGAGCAGTACTTC.

This clonotype occurred many times. This chain connects TRBV25-1 to TRBJ2-5; no reliable D call. Between the trimmed V and J ends, which lost 3 bases and 7 bases, there was a span of 15 bases. The CDR3 covers 14 residues. CDR1 and CDR2 from the germline V gene are MGHDK and SYGVNS. The CDR3 nucleotides read TGTGCCAGCAGTGACGGCCAACTAAGTGGGACCCAGTACTTC. It encodes CASSDGQLSGTQYF. The full variable domain, its missing parts supplied by reference TRBV25-1 and TRBJ2-5, is EADIYQTPRYLVIGTGKKITLECSQTMGHDKMYWYQQDPGMELHLIHYSYGVNSTEKGDLSSESTVSRIRTEHFPLTLESARPSHTSQYLCASSDGQLSGTQYFGPGTRLLVL.

As to this clonotype: This clone may be a read error of a much larger clone one base away. The chain is built from TRBV15 and TRBJ2-3; perhaps D is TRBD1 or TRBD2 (5 bases each). Trimming left V 10 bases short and J 5 bases short, with 19 bases between. Germline loops: CDR1 LNHNV, CDR2 YYDKDF (reference sequence). The length of the CDR3 is 14 residues. CDR3 region: CASRPMGVGDTQYF. Written as DNA, the CDR3 is TGTGCCAGCAGACCGATGGGGGTTGGAGATACGCAGTATTTT. The full variable domain, in which reference TRBV15 and TRBJ2-3 provide the parts outside the CDR3, is DAMVIQNPRYQVTQFGKPVTLSCSQTLNHNVMYWYQQKSSQAPKLLFHYYDKDFNNEADTPDNFQSRRPNTSFCFLDIRSPGLGDTAMYLCASRPMGVGDTQYFGPGTRLTVL.

This clonotype turned up a few times. The chain combines TRBV15 with TRBJ2-3; possibly TRBD2 for D (6 bases). The CDR3 length is 14 residues. Between the trimmed V and J ends, which lost 1 base and 1 base, there was a span of 6 bases. CDR1 is LNHNV and CDR2 is YYDKDF in the germline V gene (reference sequence). The CDR3 sequence: CATSRAGGTDTQYF. As DNA, the CDR3 is TGTGCCACCAGCAGAGCGGGGGGCACAGATACGCAGTATTTT.

The chain has TRBV4-1 and TRBJ2-1, with D possibly being TRBD2 (6 bases). Germline V gene sequence: CDR1 MGHRA, CDR2 YSYEKL. The CDR3 covers 13 residues. Trimming stripped 4 bases from V and 12 bases from J, with 16 bases between. In DNA form, the CDR3 reads TGCGCCAGCAGCCGGGACTGGGACGGTGGGCAGTTCTTC. Translating it yields CASSRDWDGGQFF.

This clonotype was counted ten times or more. The chain carries TRBV6-1 and TRBJ2-1; TRBD1 is a possible D gene (6 bases). Trimming removed 4 bases from V and 6 bases from J, with 16 bases in between. The CDR3 is 15 amino acids. The V gene's germline CDR1 is MNHNS and CDR2 SASEGT. Here the CDR3 reads CASSAQGLAGNEQFF. The CDR3 DNA is TGTGCCAGCAGTGCACAGGGCCTCGCGGGCAATGAGCAGTTCTTC.

The genes are TRBV4-2 and TRBJ1-2; D may be TRBD1 (6 bases). The CDR3 contains 13 residues. Germline CDR1 LGHNA, CDR2 YNFKEQ. CDR3 residues: CVSNRVFGYGYTF. As DNA, the CDR3 is TGTGTCAGTAACAGGGTTTTCGGCTATGGCTACACCTTC.

This clonotype has at least ten counts. The V and J genes are TRBV12-3 or TRBV12-4 and TRBJ2-5, with no clear D. Between the trimmed V and J ends, which lost 5 bases and 1 base, there was a span of 11 bases. CDR3 size: 14 residues. As DNA, the CDR3 is TGTGCCAGCAGTGTGACAATCACCCAAGAGACCCAGTACTTC. It translates to CASSVTITQETQYF.

The chain uses TRBV4-1 and TRBJ2-5; a weak D match, TRBD2 (6 bases). This CDR3 has 16 residues. Germline V gene lookup returns CDR1 MGHRA and CDR2 YSYEKL. V lost 5 bases, J lost 4 bases, and 20 bases lay in between. This chain's CDR3 is CASSRAAGSVLETQYF. The DNA for the CDR3 is TGCGCCAGCAGCAGAGCCGCCGGGAGTGTTTTAGAGACCCAGTACTTC.

A single count supports this clonotype. One junction end disagrees with the germline gene, perhaps due to a read error. V gene TRBV4-1 combines with J gene TRBJ2-3; 13 nucleotides agree with TRBD2. Germline V gene lookup returns CDR1 MGHRA and CDR2 YSYEKL. CDR3 length: 16 residues. The CDR3 DNA sequence: TGCGCCAGCAGCCTTACTAGCGGGAGGGCAGCAGATACGAAGTATTTT. The encoded protein is CASSLTSGRAADTKYF.

This clonotype appeared many times. This sequence joins TRBV5-1 and TRBJ2-1, with 7 bases lining up with TRBD1. CDR1 and CDR2 (germline): SGHRS, YFSETQ. V was clipped by 0 bases and J by 14 bases; unmatched bases: 8. CDR3 size: 13 residues. CDR3 nucleotide sequence: TGCGCCAGCAGCTTGGAACAGGGGTTCGAGGAGTTCTTC. This codes for CASSLEQGFEEFF. Using reference TRBV5-1 and TRBJ2-1 for the parts outside the CDR3, the full variable domain is KAGVTQTPRYLIKTRGQQVTLSCSPISGHRSVSWYQQTPGQGLQFLFEYFSETQRNKGNFPGRFSGRQFSNSRSEMNVSTLELGDSALYLCASSLEQGFEEFFGPGTRLTVL.

The chain carries TRBV7-2 and TRBJ1-3; 9 positions agree with TRBD1. Germline V lookup: CDR1 SGHTA, CDR2 FQGNSA. V gave up 4 bases and J gave up 13 bases; unmatched junction bases: 17. The CDR3 extends over 16 amino acids. The CDR3 reads CASSWTGVDSGSTIYF. For the CDR3, the DNA is TGTGCCAGCAGCTGGACAGGGGTAGACTCTGGAAGCACAATATATTTT.

This clonotype was detected many times. The chain joins TRBV11-2 to TRBJ2-5; 11 nucleotides match TRBD1. V was pared by 1 base and J by 1 base, with 5 bases of the junction left unmatched. The CDR3 is made up of 17 amino acids. Germline lookup yields CDR1 SGHAT and CDR2 FQNNGV. CDR3 nucleotide sequence: TGTGCCAGCAGCTTAGTTTCTGGGACAGGGGGCCAAGAGACCCAGTACTTC. It encodes CASSLVSGTGGQETQYF.

This clonotype was detected many times. The chain links TRBV28 to TRBJ2-7, with D unresolved. The CDR3 has 14 residues. Germline V gene data show CDR1 as MDHEN and CDR2 as SYDVKM. The ends were cut back, 6 bases at V and 2 bases at J, with 14 bases in the middle. CDR3 in amino acids: CASRLPDVTYEQYF. The CDR3 DNA is TGTGCCAGCAGGCTCCCGGACGTTACCTACGAGCAGTACTTC.

About this clonotype: A much bigger clone sits one base away, suggesting this may be a read error. The CDR3 does not end in the conserved phenylalanine or tryptophan, so this is likely a read error. The chain uses TRBV2 and TRBJ2-7, with 10 bases matching TRBD1. V lost 6 bases to trimming and J lost 3 bases; unmatched junction nucleotides: 8. This CDR3 contains 15 residues. Germline V gives CDR1 SNHLY, CDR2 FYNNEI. This chain's CDR3 is CASRRPGTGVYEQYS. The CDR3 nucleotides are TGTGCCAGCAGGAGACCCGGGACAGGGGTCTACGAGCAGTACTCC.

There are many counts of this clonotype. Here the CDR3 reads CASSEDLHQPQHF. Here the CDR3 DNA reads TGTGCCAGCAGTGAAGATCTACATCAGCCCCAGCATTTT. The chain recombines TRBV2 with TRBJ1-5, with unresolved D. The V gene's germline CDR1 is SNHLY and CDR2 FYNNEI. The V end was cut by 1 base, the J end by 5 bases, with 6 bases between. The CDR3 has 13 amino acids.

Ten or more counts support this clonotype. V usage is TRBV5-4 and J usage is TRBJ2-4; D unclear. Trimming cost V 3 bases and J 0 bases, with 10 bases left between them. This CDR3 has 15 amino acids. Germline lookup yields CDR1 SGHNT and CDR2 YYREEE (reference sequence). For the CDR3, the DNA is TGTGCCAGCAGCTCGGACGAGCTAGCCAAAAACATTCAGTACTTC. Translation: CASSSDELAKNIQYF. The full variable domain, its missing parts supplied by reference TRBV5-4 and TRBJ2-4, is ETGVTQSPTHLIKTRGQQVTLRCSSQSGHNTVSWYQQALGQGPQFIFQYYREEENGRGNFPPRFSGLQFPNYSSELNVNALELDDSALYLCASSSDELAKNIQYFGAGTRLSVL.

Notes on this clonotype: The CDR3 does not close with the conserved phenylalanine or tryptophan, likely indicating a read error. The chain has TRBV6-5 and TRBJ2-5; the D gene is possibly TRBD2 (5 bases). Germline V gives CDR1 MNHEY, CDR2 SVGAGI. The CDR3 loop spans 11 amino acids. With 3 bases removed from V and 7 bases from J, the gap between germline ends came to 6 bases. The CDR3 DNA reads as TGTGCCAGCAGTTATCGGGGGACCCAGTACCTC. This sequence encodes CASSYRGTQYL.

This clonotype was seen a few times. The genes are TRBV6-1 and TRBJ2-2, with 12 bases fitting TRBD1. From germline, CDR1 is MNHNS and CDR2 SASEGT. Trimming took 5 bases from V and 6 from J; bases not matched to a gene: 13. The CDR3 extends over 18 amino acids. CDR3 sequence (DNA): TGTGCCAGCAGTTCGGGACAGGGGGCGGGGGGGGCCGCCGGGGAGCTGTTTTTT. Translating it yields CASSSGQGAGGAAGELFF.